This entry lists 22 T cell receptor beta chains sequenced from one sample in a study of CD8+CD57+ T cells in acquired aplastic anemia (dated by TCRdb to 2017 to 2018). TCRdb lists the instrument as Illumina HiSeq 2000. Genomic DNA served as template for TCR beta VDJ combination and CDR3 sequence profiling. TCRdb handled the public reads itself, with Q25 trimming in fastp and clone calling in MiXCR, and kept productive beta chains. Each record represents a unique CDR3 protein, reported with the most common genes and DNA among its rows. The table for this sample lists a few hundred thousand distinct CDR3 sequences; about a third of them were counted only once. Around 0.82% of the sample is in the top ten clones. Expansion of CD8+CD57+ cells had been shown by flow cytometry in the patients chosen for sequencing. Specimen: sorted CD4+, CD8+, or CD8+CD57+ T cells (not recorded which) from PBMCs. The source of these receptors is a human donor with aplastic anemia.

This clonotype was recorded a few times. The chain recombines TRBV9 with TRBJ1-1; possible D gene TRBD1, 5 bases. Germline values: CDR1 SGDLS, CDR2 YYNGEE. V dropped 3 bases and J dropped 0 bases, with 18 bases sitting between them. The CDR3 runs to 17 residues. The CDR3 DNA reads as TGTGCCAGCAGCGCCCCCCGCGGGGCTCCTATGAACACTGAAGCTTTCTTT. The encoded protein is CASSAPRGAPMNTEAFF.

This clonotype was observed a few times. The rearrangement links TRBV2 to TRBJ1-6; the D is unclear. From germline, CDR1 is SNHLY and CDR2 FYNNEI. This CDR3 contains 14 residues. Trimming took off 3 bases at V and 6 bases at J, with 9 bases between the two ends. CDR3 nucleotides: TGTGCCAGCAGTGACCGGAGTCGTAATTCACCCCTCCACTTT. Translating gives CASSDRSRNSPLHF.

This clonotype was seen a handful of times. This chain uses TRBV29-1 with TRBJ2-3; perhaps TRBD2 as D (5 bases). Germline V gene lookup returns CDR1 SQVTM and CDR2 ANQGSEA. CDR3 length equals 17 residues. CDR3 DNA sequence: TGCAGTGCTAGACGTGTTCTTGGACTCCCGGTCACAGATACGCAGTATTTT. Translated: CSARRVLGLPVTDTQYF.

This clonotype has at least ten counts. This chain joins TRBV5-6 and TRBJ1-2; D remains ambiguous. The V end lost 1 base, the J end lost 0 bases, and 4 bases lay between the germline ends. Germline V gives CDR1 SGHDT, CDR2 YYEEEE. This CDR3 has 13 residues. The CDR3 loop reads CASSLQTNYGYTF. Written as DNA, the CDR3 is TGTGCCAGCAGCTTGCAGACTAACTATGGCTACACCTTC.

There are a few counts of this clonotype. This chain uses TRBV10-3 with TRBJ1-3, with TRBD1 identical over 11 bases. The CDR3 loop spans 15 amino acids. Germline V CDR1 and CDR2: ENHRY, SYGVKD. V dropped 10 bases and J dropped 2; count of bases not matched to a gene: 7. The CDR3 sequence: CASLKGQGAGNTIYF. The CDR3 DNA sequence: TGTGCCAGCCTGAAGGGACAGGGGGCTGGAAACACCATATATTTT.

There are a few counts of this clonotype. The chain recombines TRBV5-5 with TRBJ2-1; no definite D call. CDR1 SGHKS and CDR2 YYEKEE come from the germline V gene (reference sequence). The CDR3 spans 14 residues. Deletions cut 6 bases from V and 9 bases from J, with 19 bases between. The CDR3 DNA is TGTGCCAGCACTACTCAAACCCTTGGAGTTGAGCAGTTCTTC. Protein product: CASTTQTLGVEQFF.

The sample holds many counts of this clonotype. The V and J genes are TRBV20-1 and TRBJ2-7; weak D call: TRBD1 (5 bases). Germline-derived CDR1 and CDR2 are DFQATT and SNEGSKA (reference sequence). This CDR3 has 13 residues. Trimming removed 4 bases at V and 2 bases at J, with 12 bases between. The CDR3 loop reads CSATTTAAYEQYF. In DNA, the CDR3 is TGCAGTGCTACGACGACAGCAGCCTACGAGCAGTACTTC.

The V call is TRBV7-6, the J call TRBJ2-3; 9 bases match TRBD2. CDR1 and CDR2 (germline): SGHVS, FNYEAQ. V was clipped by 1 base and J by 4 bases; unmatched bases: 3. This CDR3 contains 15 residues. The CDR3 DNA reads as TGTGCCAGCAGCTTAGGGGGCGGGGGGGCAGATACGCAGTATTTT. Encoded protein: CASSLGGGGADTQYF.

V is TRBV10-3 and J is TRBJ2-1; a possible D gene is TRBD1 (5 bases). Deletions cut 4 bases from V and 8 bases from J, with 18 bases between. Germline CDR1 reads ENHRY; CDR2 reads SYGVKD. This CDR3 has 15 amino acids. The CDR3, as DNA: TGTGCCATCAGTGCCGGTATGGCAGGGAAGGATGAGCAGTTCTTC. Its protein is CAISAGMAGKDEQFF.

This clonotype showed up many times. J is TRBJ1-2 and V is TRBV5-6; D is unclear. The V end was cut by 4 bases, the J end by 8 bases, with 9 bases between. The V gene's germline CDR1 is SGHDT and CDR2 YYEEEE. The CDR3 has 11 residues. The CDR3 DNA sequence: TGTGCCAGCAGCCGCCTTGGCGGCTACACCTTC. Protein product: CASSRLGGYTF.

The sample holds a few counts of this clonotype. This chain links TRBV2 with TRBJ2-7; 11 nucleotides line up with TRBD1. The V segment lost 4 bases and the J segment 0 bases; nucleotides outside the gene matches: 14. The CDR3 has 19 residues. CDR1 SNHLY and CDR2 FYNNEI come from the germline V gene. CDR3 amino acids: CASSARGDTGTGGSYEQYF. The DNA for the CDR3 is TGTGCCAGCAGTGCTAGAGGCGACACGGGGACAGGGGGCTCCTACGAGCAGTACTTC.

This clonotype was found many times. The chain uses TRBV11-2 and TRBJ1-2; D possibly corresponds to TRBD1 (6 bases). Trimming took off 4 bases at V and 5 bases at J, with 23 bases between the two ends. CDR1 and CDR2 from the germline V gene are SGHAT and FQNNGV. CDR3 length equals 17 residues. The CDR3 nucleotides read TGTGCCAGCAGCTCCGGTACAGGGAACAGACTCCTTTATGGCTACACCTTC. Its protein is CASSSGTGNRLLYGYTF. Full variable domain (rest looked up from reference TRBV11-2 and TRBJ1-2): EAGVAQSPRYKIIEKRQSVAFWCNPISGHATLYWYQQILGQGPKLLIQFQNNGVVDDSQLPKDRFSAERLKGVDSTLKIQPAKLEDSAVYLCASSSGTGNRLLYGYTFGSGTRLTVV.

The gene calls are TRBV3-1 and TRBJ2-3; 9 bases are shared with TRBD2. Germline V gives CDR1 LGHDT, CDR2 YNNKEL (reference sequence). The CDR3 contains 16 residues. The junction had 5 bases not matched to a gene; V was cut back by 2 bases and J by 2 bases. Written as DNA, the CDR3 is TGTGCCAGCAGCCAACAACCGGGACTAGCCACAGATACGCAGTATTTT. This codes for CASSQQPGLATDTQYF.

Concerning this clonotype itself: The junction departs from germline at one end; a sequencing error may be responsible. This rearrangement joins TRBV3-1 to TRBJ1-2, with unresolved D. The CDR3 has 12 residues. The germline gives CDR1 LGHDT, CDR2 YNNKEL (reference sequence). CDR3 region: CASSQPNYGHTF. CDR3 coding DNA: TGTGCCAGCAGCCAGCCCAACTATGGCCACACCTTC.

This sequence joins TRBV15 and TRBJ1-1; D is unresolved. The CDR3 extends over 15 amino acids. V was pared by 0 bases and J by 4 bases, with 12 bases between. Germline-derived CDR1 and CDR2 are LNHNV and YYDKDF (reference sequence). In DNA form, the CDR3 reads TGTGCCACCAGCAGAGATCGCGGGCAGCTCACTGAAGCTTTCTTT. Its translation: CATSRDRGQLTEAFF.

This clonotype has a count of ten or more. J is TRBJ2-7 and V is TRBV7-9, with a weak D call TRBD1 (6 bases). The ends were cut back, 2 bases at V and 2 bases at J, with 16 bases in the middle. CDR1 is SEHNR and CDR2 is FQNEAQ in the germline V gene (reference sequence). This CDR3 comprises 16 residues. For the CDR3, the DNA is TGTGCCAGCAGCTTACACCCCAGGGGTTCAGCCTACGAGCAGTACTTC. It yields the protein CASSLHPRGSAYEQYF.

The rearrangement joins TRBV20-1 to TRBJ2-7; 8 bases agree with TRBD1. V gave up 4 bases and J gave up 2 bases; unmatched junction bases: 4. Germline-derived CDR1 and CDR2 are DFQATT and SNEGSKA (reference sequence). The length of the CDR3 is 13 residues. CDR3 loop: CSATYRGAYEQYF. CDR3 nucleotides: TGCAGTGCTACCTACAGGGGGGCCTACGAGCAGTACTTC.

There are a few counts of this clonotype. The chain combines TRBV11-2 with TRBJ2-7; TRBD1 agrees at 10 bases. Germline V gives CDR1 SGHAT, CDR2 FQNNGV. Unmatched junction bases numbered 7, after V lost 3 bases and J lost 2 bases. This CDR3 region has 16 residues. CDR3 coding DNA: TGTGCCAGCAGCTTCATGACAGGGGGCGCAACCTACGAGCAGTACTTC. It translates to CASSFMTGGATYEQYF.

This sequence joins TRBV4-2 and TRBJ2-1, with D unresolved. CDR1 and CDR2 from the germline V gene are LGHNA and YNFKEQ. The germline V and J ends were trimmed by 2 bases and 3 bases, with 8 bases remaining between them. CDR3 length: 14 amino acids. CDR3 sequence: CASSQWQYYNEQFF. CDR3 in DNA: TGTGCCAGCAGCCAATGGCAGTACTACAATGAGCAGTTCTTC.

Details on this clonotype: With a much larger clone just one base away, this may be a read error. The rearrangement links TRBV4-2 to TRBJ1-5; D is undetermined. Per the germline V gene, CDR1 is LGHNA and CDR2 is YNFKEQ. The CDR3 has 15 residues. Written as DNA, the CDR3 is TGTGCCAGCAGCCAAGACGTAGGGAGCAATCAGTCCCAGCATTTT. Translating it yields CASSQDVGSNQSQHF.

The table lists this clonotype with a few counts. This chain uses TRBV30 with TRBJ1-2; unclear D gene. Trimming stripped 5 bases from V and 0 bases from J, with 10 bases between. CDR3 length equals 13 residues. Per germline, CDR1 GTSNPN and CDR2 SVGIG (reference sequence). CDR3 coding DNA: TGTGCCTGGGCTCCGGCAACTAACTATGGCTACACCTTC. Translation gives CAWAPATNYGYTF. Full variable domain (outside the CDR3, taken from reference TRBV30 and TRBJ1-2): SQTIHQWPATLVQPVGSPLSLECTVEGTSNPNLYWYRQAAGRGLQLLFYSVGIGQISSEVPQNLSASRPQDRQFILSSKKLLLSDSGFYLCAWAPATNYGYTFGSGTRLTVV.

V usage is TRBV4-3 and J usage is TRBJ1-2, with a tentative D call TRBD1 (5 bases). The CDR3 contains 16 residues. Germline V CDR1 and CDR2: LGHNA, YSLEER. V gave up 0 bases and J gave up 6 bases, with 17 bases separating them. The DNA for the CDR3 is TGCGCCAGCAGCCAAGAATTTAGGCAGGGAGGGGATGGCTACACCTTC. Its translation: CASSQEFRQGGDGYTF.